This paragraph covers one T cell receptor beta chain sequence. Original handling: How many nucleated cells were present was estimated from reference gene primer amplification. Profiled with immunoSEQ multiplex PCR; TCRdb holds only in-frame clones, not every one. V and J calls plus clone size are reproduced from that table; the DNA served to infer D and trimming. The table shows around 250,000 clones, with about 85% occurring only once. The CDR3 has 18 residues. Germline V lookup: CDR1 MGHRA, CDR2 YSYEKL. V was shortened by 0 bases and J by 0 bases, with 12 bases between the two germline ends. The data derive from a study of blood T cell repertoires in COVID-19. Study background: COVID-19 samples from acute and convalescent phases originated in the United States, Italy and Spain. Sources were T cells, B-cell-depleted T cells, or PBMCs; the material itself was cDNA or gDNA.

The sample consisted of peripheral blood. This chain uses TRBV4-1 with TRBJ1-6; D is perhaps TRBD1 (6 bases). The source of this sequence is a man under 40 who had recovered from COVID-19. CDR3 region: CASSQDIRGSSYNSPLHF. CDR3 nucleotide sequence: TGCGCCAGCAGCCAAGATATAAGGGGGAGCTCCTATAATTCACCCCTCCACTTT.